This T cell receptor (beta chain) was sequenced for a study of identifying expanded T cells in peripheral blood. Sequencing used immunoSEQ multiplex PCR; TCRdb keeps in-frame clones, though not all of them. The data hold fewer than 65,000 clones, with 70% to 90% observed a single time. Notes on the study in general: About 1.2 clones differed between technical replicates, versus approximately 17 and 20 over time.

The germline CDR1 and CDR2 sequences are MNHNY and SVGAGI (reference sequence). The CDR3 runs 11 residues. Trimming pared 7 bases from V and 5 bases from J, leaving 8 bases between. Turning to this clone: Its antigen is undetermined.

This rearrangement joins TRBV6-6 to TRBJ1-1; D uncertain. This TCR was recovered from a person aged 18 to 75 in good health. The sample taken for sequencing was blood. Here the CDR3 reads CASNVWTEAFF. Here the CDR3 DNA reads TGTGCCAGCAACGTGTGGACTGAAGCTTTCTTT.